What follows is one T cell receptor (beta chain) and its context. Its target is not known. This entry belongs to a study of T cells expressing NK-cell markers. Overall study: Repertoire data for TCR beta were derived from sorted T cells (CD3+CD56+NKG2C+, CD3+CD56+NKG2C- and CD3+CD56-NKG2C+). In the group of eight sequenced donors, seven were HCMV-seropositive and one was seronegative.

This CDR3 is built from 16 residues. Germline V lookup: CDR1 SGHNT, CDR2 YYREEE (reference sequence). The authors generated TCR beta cDNA through 5'RACE template switching with UMIs. TCRdb reanalyzed the 5' RACE reads and collapses them to one entry per CDR3 protein, without DNA. Its table lists 350,000 to 400,000 distinct CDR3 sequences. Study outcomes and limitations: About six of the donors carried dominant NKG2C+ clonotypes that took up roughly 1.0-8% of their CD8+ T cells.

What was sequenced was blood T cells: a sorted CD56 or NKG2C T cell subset, CD4+ or CD8+ T cells, or bulk PBMC T cells (not recorded which). The TCR originated in a woman in her forties or fifties in good health. The chain recombines TRBV5-4 with TRBJ2-1; TCRdb names TRBD2, which stays unverified in the absence of DNA. The CDR3 sequence: CASSVPGTSGRGKQFF.